Below, 3 T cell receptor beta chains from the same sample are listed, as sequenced in a study of cytomegalovirus exposure and HLA in healthy donors. PCR amplification relied on 60 Vbeta primers (plus 13 Jbeta primers). Clones were read by immunoSEQ multiplex PCR, and TCRdb kept only the in-frame ones, dropping some. The top ten clones hold nearly 3% of a sample with 95,000 to 150,000 clones, 65% to 80% of them seen once. Material: PBMCs. Receptors were obtained from a woman between 35 and 50 years old in good health and CMV-seropositive.

V usage is TRBV19 and J usage is TRBJ1-5; perhaps TRBD1 as D (5 bases). The length of the CDR3 is 15 residues. Germline V CDR1 and CDR2: LNHDA, SQIVND (reference sequence). Trimming cost V 7 bases and J 7 bases, with 20 bases left between them. The CDR3 spells CASTLQGTGGQPQHF. The CDR3 region has the DNA TGTGCCAGTACCCTTCAGGGCACGGGTGGACAGCCCCAGCATTTT.

Comment on this clone: One junction end does not reproduce the germline sequence, and a read error may be involved. The V call is TRBV27, the J call TRBJ2-3, with 12 bases lining up with TRBD2. CDR1 and CDR2 from the germline V gene are MNHEY and SMNVEV (reference sequence). The CDR3 extends over 13 amino acids. This CDR3 reads CASSSGLAGPIAF. Written as DNA, the CDR3 is TGTGCCAGCAGTTCAGGACTAGCGGGGCCCATCGCTTTT.

The chain couples TRBV5-1 to TRBJ2-3, with D maybe TRBD2 (5 bases). The length of the CDR3 is 14 residues. With 3 bases removed from V and 4 bases from J, the gap between germline ends came to 12 bases. Germline loops: CDR1 SGHRS, CDR2 YFSETQ. This chain's CDR3 is CASSSAGFADTQYF. CDR3 DNA: TGCGCCAGCAGCTCTGCGGGTTTTGCAGATACGCAGTATTTT. Supplemented by reference TRBV5-1 and TRBJ2-3, the full variable domain reads KAGVTQTPRYLIKTRGQQVTLSCSPISGHRSVSWYQQTPGQGLQFLFEYFSETQRNKGNFPGRFSGRQFSNSRSEMNVSTLELGDSALYLCASSSAGFADTQYFGPGTRLTVL.